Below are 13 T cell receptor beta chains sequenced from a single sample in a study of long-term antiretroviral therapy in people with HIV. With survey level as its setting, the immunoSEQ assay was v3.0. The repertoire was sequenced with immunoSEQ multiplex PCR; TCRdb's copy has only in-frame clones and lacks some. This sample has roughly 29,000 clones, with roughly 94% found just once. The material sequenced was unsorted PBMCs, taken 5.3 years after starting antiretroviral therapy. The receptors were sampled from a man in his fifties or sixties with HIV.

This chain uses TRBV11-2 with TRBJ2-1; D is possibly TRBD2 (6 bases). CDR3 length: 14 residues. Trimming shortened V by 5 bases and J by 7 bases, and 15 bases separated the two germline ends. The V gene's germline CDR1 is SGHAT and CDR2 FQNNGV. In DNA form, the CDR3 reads TGTGCCAGCAGCCGCGGAATCGGGGGAAATGAGCAGTTCTTC. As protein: CASSRGIGGNEQFF.

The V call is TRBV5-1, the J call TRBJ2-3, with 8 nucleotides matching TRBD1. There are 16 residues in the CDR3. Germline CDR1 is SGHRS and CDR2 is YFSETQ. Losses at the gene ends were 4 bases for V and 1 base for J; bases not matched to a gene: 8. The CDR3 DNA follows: TGCGCCAGCAGCCGAGGAACAGGGGGTGGCACAGATACGCAGTATTTT. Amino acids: CASSRGTGGGTDTQYF.

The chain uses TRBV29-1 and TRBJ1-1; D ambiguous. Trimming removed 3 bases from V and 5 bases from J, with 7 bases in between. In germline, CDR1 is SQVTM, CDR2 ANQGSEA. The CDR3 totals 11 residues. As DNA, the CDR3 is TGCAGCGTTGAGGTGGGGACTGAAGCTTTCTTT. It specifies CSVEVGTEAFF.

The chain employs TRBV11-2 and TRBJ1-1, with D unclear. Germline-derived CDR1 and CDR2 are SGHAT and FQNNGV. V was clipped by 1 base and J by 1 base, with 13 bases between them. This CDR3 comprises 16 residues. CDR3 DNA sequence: TGTGCCAGCAGCTTAGGCCGAATTCGGAAGAACACTGAAGCTTTCTTT. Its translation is CASSLGRIRKNTEAFF.

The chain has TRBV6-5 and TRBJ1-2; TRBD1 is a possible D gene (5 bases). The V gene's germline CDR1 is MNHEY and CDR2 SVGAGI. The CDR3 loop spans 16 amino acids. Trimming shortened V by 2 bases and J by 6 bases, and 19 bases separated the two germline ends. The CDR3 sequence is CASSYGSGDHWDGYTF. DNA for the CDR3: TGTGCCAGCAGTTACGGCTCGGGGGATCACTGGGATGGCTACACCTTC.

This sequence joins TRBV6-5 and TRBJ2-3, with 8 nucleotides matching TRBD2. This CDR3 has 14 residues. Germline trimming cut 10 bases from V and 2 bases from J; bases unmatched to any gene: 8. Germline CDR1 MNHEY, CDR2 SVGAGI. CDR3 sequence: CATGGGPYTDTQYF. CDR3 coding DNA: TGTGCCACCGGCGGGGGGCCGTACACAGATACGCAGTATTTT.

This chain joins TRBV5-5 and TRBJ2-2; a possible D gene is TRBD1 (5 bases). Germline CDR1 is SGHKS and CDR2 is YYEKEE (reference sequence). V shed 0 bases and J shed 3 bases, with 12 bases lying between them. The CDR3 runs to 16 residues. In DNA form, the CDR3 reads TGTGCCAGCAGCTTGGGTGCAGGGATATACACCGGGGAGCTGTTTTTT. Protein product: CASSLGAGIYTGELFF.

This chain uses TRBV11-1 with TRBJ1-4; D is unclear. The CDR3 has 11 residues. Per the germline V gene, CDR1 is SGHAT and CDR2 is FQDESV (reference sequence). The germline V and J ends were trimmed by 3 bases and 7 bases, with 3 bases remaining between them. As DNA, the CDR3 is TGTGCCAGCAGCTTGGGTGAAAAACTGTTTTTT. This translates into CASSLGEKLFF.

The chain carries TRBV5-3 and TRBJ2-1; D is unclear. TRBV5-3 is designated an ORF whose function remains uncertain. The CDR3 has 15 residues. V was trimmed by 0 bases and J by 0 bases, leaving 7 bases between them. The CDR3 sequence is CARSLDLSSYNEQFF. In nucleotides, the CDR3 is TGTGCCAGAAGCTTGGATCTGAGCTCCTACAATGAGCAGTTCTTC.

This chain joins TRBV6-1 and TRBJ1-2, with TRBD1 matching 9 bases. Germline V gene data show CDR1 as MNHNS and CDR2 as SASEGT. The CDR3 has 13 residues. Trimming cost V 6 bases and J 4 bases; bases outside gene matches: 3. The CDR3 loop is CASRQTGGYGYTF. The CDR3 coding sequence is TGTGCCAGCAGACAGACAGGGGGCTATGGCTACACCTTC.

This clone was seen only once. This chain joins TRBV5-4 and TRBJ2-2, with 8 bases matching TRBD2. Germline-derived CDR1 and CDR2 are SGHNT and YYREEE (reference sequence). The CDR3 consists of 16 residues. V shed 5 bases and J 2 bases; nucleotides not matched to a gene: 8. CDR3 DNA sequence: TGTGCCAGCAGGCTTAGCGGGGCGCGAAACACCGGGGAGCTGTTTTTT. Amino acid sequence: CASRLSGARNTGELFF.

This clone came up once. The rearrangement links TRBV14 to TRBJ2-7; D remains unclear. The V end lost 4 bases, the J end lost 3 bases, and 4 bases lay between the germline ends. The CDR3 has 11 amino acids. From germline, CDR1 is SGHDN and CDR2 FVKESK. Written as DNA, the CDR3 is TGTGCCAGCAGCCTTTACTACGAGCAGTACTTC. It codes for CASSLYYEQYF.

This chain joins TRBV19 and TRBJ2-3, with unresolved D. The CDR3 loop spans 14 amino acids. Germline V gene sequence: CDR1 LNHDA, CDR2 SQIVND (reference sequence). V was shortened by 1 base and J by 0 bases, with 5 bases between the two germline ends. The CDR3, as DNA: TGTGCCAGTAGTATAGGAACTAGCACAGATACGCAGTATTTT. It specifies CASSIGTSTDTQYF.